Presented here are 26 T cell receptor beta chains from one specimen sequenced in a study of response to subunit inactivated influenza vaccine. Each CDR3 protein gets one entry after TCRdb re-called the RT-PCR reads with MiXCR. The repertoire consists of around 470,000 distinct CDR3 sequences, with 6% to 9% occurring once and the leading ten covering 13%. Sequences were derived from PBMCs from blood, sampled roughly 24 months after vaccination. These receptors were obtained from a man aged 50-75 years who received an inactivated influenza vaccine.

The chain combines TRBV7-9 with TRBJ2-3; D might be TRBD1 or TRBD2, each matching 5 bases. V was pared by 5 bases and J by 10 bases, with 22 bases between. Looked up from germline, CDR1 is SEHNR and CDR2 is FQNEAQ (reference sequence). CDR3 size: 15 residues. In DNA, the CDR3 is TGTGCCAGCAGCCTAATGGGGGACCCCTCTCAAGCGCAGTATTTT. It specifies CASSLMGDPSQAQYF.

This clonotype was seen at least ten times. The chain recombines TRBV7-3 with TRBJ1-1; TRBD1 might be the D (6 bases). Germline-derived CDR1 and CDR2 are SGHTA and FQGTGA. Trimming removed 1 base from V and 3 bases from J, with 15 bases in between. The CDR3 extends over 16 amino acids. DNA for the CDR3: TGTGCCAGCAGCTTAAATCCCGGGGGCGCGGACACTGAAGCTTTCTTT. Its protein is CASSLNPGGADTEAFF.

This clonotype appeared many times. This chain joins TRBV4-2 and TRBJ2-2; 7 positions match TRBD2. Germline CDR1 reads LGHNA; CDR2 reads YNFKEQ. The CDR3 extends over 18 amino acids. V lost 4 bases to trimming and J lost 0 bases; unmatched junction nucleotides: 11. CDR3: CASSPRASGRSNTGELFF. CDR3 nucleotides: TGTGCCAGCAGCCCACGGGCTAGCGGAAGATCGAACACCGGGGAGCTGTTTTTT.

This clonotype was seen only a few times. This chain links TRBV7-2 with TRBJ2-7; TRBD2 might be the D (5 bases). The CDR3 is made up of 14 amino acids. The V end was cut by 4 bases, the J end by 5 bases, with 15 bases between. Germline V gives CDR1 SGHTA, CDR2 FQGNSA. CDR3 DNA sequence: TGTGCCAGCAGCTCACCGGCGGGCCGGAACGAGCAGTACTTC. Amino acid sequence: CASSSPAGRNEQYF. Complete variable domain (other parts from reference TRBV7-2 and TRBJ2-7): GAGVSQSPSNKVTEKGKDVELRCDPISGHTALYWYRQSLGQGLEFLIYFQGNSAPDKSGLPSDRFSAERTGGSVSTLTIQRTQQEDSAVYLCASSSPAGRNEQYFGPGTRLTVT.

This clonotype has just a few counts. The chain carries TRBV28 and TRBJ2-7; unclear D gene. Per the germline V gene, CDR1 is MDHEN and CDR2 is SYDVKM. This CDR3 region has 14 residues. Trimming removed 4 bases from V and 0 bases from J, with 10 bases in between. The CDR3 loop reads CASSSPKDSYEQYF. The CDR3 DNA is TGTGCCAGCAGTTCACCTAAAGACTCCTACGAGCAGTACTTC. The complete variable domain, with remaining parts taken from reference TRBV28 and TRBJ2-7, reads DVKVTQSSRYLVKRTGEKVFLECVQDMDHENMFWYRQDPGLGLRLIYFSYDVKMKEKGDIPEGYSVSREKKERFSLILESASTNQTSMYLCASSSPKDSYEQYFGPGTRLTVT.

This clonotype was seen only a few times. The chain combines TRBV29-1 with TRBJ1-5; maybe TRBD1 (6 bases). CDR3 length equals 13 residues. The V gene's germline CDR1 is SQVTM and CDR2 ANQGSEA. V was trimmed by 4 bases and J by 4 bases, leaving 11 bases between them. The CDR3 protein is CSVVDSPNQPQHF. The CDR3 DNA sequence: TGCAGCGTTGTGGACAGCCCGAATCAGCCCCAGCATTTT.

This clonotype has more than one count but fewer than ten. The rearrangement uses TRBV20-1 and TRBJ1-2; D is undetermined. Per germline, CDR1 DFQATT and CDR2 SNEGSKA (reference sequence). The CDR3 totals 12 residues. Trimming cost V 3 bases and J 0 bases, with 5 bases left between them. The CDR3: CSASSANYGYTF. In DNA, the CDR3 is TGCAGTGCTAGTTCGGCTAACTATGGCTACACCTTC.

This clonotype was detected ten times or more. The chain couples TRBV7-2 to TRBJ2-7; TRBD2 agrees at 7 bases. Trimming at V came to 1 base and at J to 0 bases, leaving 6 bases not matched to a gene. Germline V lookup: CDR1 SGHTA, CDR2 FQGNSA. CDR3 length: 16 residues. The CDR3 DNA is TGTGCCAGCAGCTTAGTTGGGGGGGTCAGCTCCTACGAGCAGTACTTC. As protein: CASSLVGGVSSYEQYF.

The chain combines TRBV6-2 or TRBV6-3 with TRBJ2-7; D might be TRBD1 (5 bases). V lost 2 bases to trimming and J lost 2 bases, with 13 bases between them. The CDR3 totals 15 residues. Looked up from germline, CDR1 is MNHEY and CDR2 is SVGEGT. CDR3 protein: CASSYHRTGPYEQYF. In DNA form, the CDR3 reads TGTGCCAGCAGTTACCACAGGACGGGCCCCTACGAGCAGTACTTC.

There are a few counts of this clonotype. The chain recombines TRBV12-3 or TRBV12-4 with TRBJ2-2; D not resolved. V lost 3 bases, J lost 4 bases, and 12 bases lay in between. This CDR3 region has 15 residues. The DNA of the CDR3 is TGTGCCAGCAGTTTTTCCCCCGACCCCACCGGGGAGCTGTTTTTT. It codes for CASSFSPDPTGELFF.

The chain links TRBV11-2 to TRBJ2-5; D perhaps matches TRBD1 (7 bases). The CDR3 runs 15 residues. V was cut by 1 base and J by 4 bases, with 13 bases left in between. The V gene's germline CDR1 is SGHAT and CDR2 FQNNGV. The CDR3 nucleotides read TGTGCCAGCAGCTTAGGTGCAGGGGGAGGAGAGACCCAGTACTTC. Translation: CASSLGAGGGETQYF.

This clonotype has a count of ten or more. J is TRBJ2-5 and V is TRBV5-1; a possible D gene is TRBD1 (6 bases). V dropped 4 bases and J dropped 4 bases, with 17 bases sitting between them. This CDR3 is built from 15 residues. Germline V lookup: CDR1 SGHRS, CDR2 YFSETQ. CDR3 sequence (DNA): TGCGCCAGCAGCCTACAAGTGGGGGCGGCAGAGACCCAGTACTTC. It yields the protein CASSLQVGAAETQYF.

This clonotype was counted a few times. The chain carries TRBV20-1 and TRBJ2-7; TRBD1 might be the D (6 bases). The CDR3 contains 14 residues. Germline-derived CDR1 and CDR2 are DFQATT and SNEGSKA (reference sequence). V lost 3 bases to trimming and J lost 3 bases, with 15 bases between them. CDR3 bases: TGCAGTGCTAGTGACGGGACACCCGACTACGAGCAGTACTTC. Its translation: CSASDGTPDYEQYF.

The V and J genes are TRBV18 and TRBJ2-2; TRBD1 is a possible D gene (5 bases). CDR3 length: 13 amino acids. Germline values: CDR1 KGHSH, CDR2 LQKENI. Trimming stripped 5 bases from V and 7 bases from J, with 11 bases between. CDR3 in DNA: TGTGCCAGCTCAGCCAAGGGGAACGGGGAGCTGTTTTTT. Translated, it gives CASSAKGNGELFF.

This clonotype came up many times. The chain carries TRBV4-3 and TRBJ1-2, with a tentative D call TRBD1 (5 bases). Trimming shortened V by 1 base and J by 7 bases, and 13 bases separated the two germline ends. The CDR3 consists of 14 residues. Germline V CDR1 and CDR2: LGHNA, YSLEER. CDR3 nucleotide sequence: TGCGCCAGCAGCCAAGTGGGGGGGTTTGGTGGCTACACCTTC. Protein sequence: CASSQVGGFGGYTF.

Only a few counts were recorded for this clonotype. J is TRBJ2-3 and V is TRBV9; D not resolved. V was shortened by 7 bases and J by 0 bases, with 15 bases between the two germline ends. The CDR3 length is 15 residues. Germline V lookup: CDR1 SGDLS, CDR2 YYNGEE. The CDR3 protein is CASGLRATSTDTQYF. The DNA of the CDR3 is TGTGCCAGCGGGCTGCGCGCGACTAGCACAGATACGCAGTATTTT. Using reference TRBV9 and TRBJ2-3 for the parts outside the CDR3, the full variable domain is DSGVTQTPKHLITATGQRVTLRCSPRSGDLSVYWYQQSLDQGLQFLIQYYNGEERAKGNILERFSAQQFPDLHSELNLSSLELGDSALYFCASGLRATSTDTQYFGPGTRLTVL.

This clonotype came up many times. The chain is built from TRBV6-1 and TRBJ2-1, with D perhaps being TRBD1 or TRBD2 (6 bases each). The CDR3 sequence is 15 residues long. Trimming stripped 7 bases from V and 3 bases from J, with 16 bases between. Germline V gives CDR1 MNHNS, CDR2 SASEGT. CDR3 loop: CASKSGALLYNEQFF. The CDR3 DNA follows: TGTGCCAGCAAATCGGGGGCACTCCTCTACAATGAGCAGTTCTTC.

The chain joins TRBV4-1 to TRBJ2-5; 9 bases are shared with TRBD2. V lost 4 bases, J lost 4 bases, and 16 bases stayed unmatched. The CDR3 consists of 18 residues. Germline V lookup: CDR1 MGHRA, CDR2 YSYEKL. The CDR3 DNA reads TGCGCCAGCAGCCGCCTCATATCGGGACTAGCACAAGGAGAGACCCAGTACTTC. Protein product: CASSRLISGLAQGETQYF.

V gene TRBV20-1 combines with J gene TRBJ2-2; TRBD2 matches at 11 bases. In germline, CDR1 is DFQATT, CDR2 SNEGSKA (reference sequence). The CDR3 extends over 17 amino acids. V trimming: 5 bases; J trimming: 3 bases; junction bases outside the gene matches: 11. CDR3 protein: CSARTSGWPFDTGELFF. Here the CDR3 DNA reads TGCAGTGCTCGGACTAGCGGGTGGCCGTTCGACACCGGGGAGCTGTTTTTT.

The chain is built from TRBV6-2 or TRBV6-3 and TRBJ1-1; 7 bases map to TRBD1. Germline lookup yields CDR1 MNHEY and CDR2 SVGEGT. The CDR3 is made up of 15 amino acids. After removal of 7 bases from V and 5 bases from J, the junction contained 13 bases not matched to a gene. The CDR3: CASTSPNRGLTEAFF. The CDR3 DNA reads as TGTGCCAGCACCAGCCCGAACAGGGGATTAACTGAAGCTTTCTTT.

The rearrangement links TRBV5-1 to TRBJ2-4; D is ambiguous. This CDR3 spans 16 amino acids. V was clipped by 4 bases and J by 5 bases, with 19 bases between them. The germline gives CDR1 SGHRS, CDR2 YFSETQ. This CDR3 reads CASSPRLSPRENIQYF. For the CDR3, the DNA is TGCGCCAGCAGCCCGAGGCTGTCTCCAAGGGAAAACATTCAGTACTTC.

V gene TRBV5-5 combines with J gene TRBJ1-5; perhaps TRBD1 as D (5 bases). The CDR3 spans 15 residues. From germline, CDR1 is SGHKS and CDR2 YYEKEE (reference sequence). V was cut by 0 bases and J by 5 bases, with 12 bases left in between. Here the CDR3 reads CASSLGQTKHQPQHF. In DNA, the CDR3 is TGTGCCAGCAGCTTGGGACAGACCAAACATCAGCCCCAGCATTTT.

This clonotype occurred a few times. The chain couples TRBV5-1 to TRBJ1-1, with unresolved D. Germline V CDR1 and CDR2: SGHRS, YFSETQ. The length of the CDR3 is 15 residues. The V gene lost 0 bases and the J gene lost 11 bases, with 20 bases spanning the gap. CDR3: CASSLALPYSTRAFF. Written as DNA, the CDR3 is TGCGCCAGCAGCTTGGCCCTCCCCTACAGTACCCGGGCTTTCTTT.

This clonotype was recorded many times. The chain recombines TRBV4-2 with TRBJ2-5; D is possibly TRBD1 (5 bases). CDR1 LGHNA and CDR2 YNFKEQ come from the germline V gene. Trimming took off 1 base at V and 2 bases at J, with 8 bases between the two ends. This CDR3 has 14 amino acids. CDR3 sequence reads: CASSQVGVQETQYF. As DNA, the CDR3 is TGTGCCAGCAGCCAAGTAGGGGTTCAAGAGACCCAGTACTTC.

This clonotype showed up many times. The chain links TRBV7-2 to TRBJ2-1; TRBD2 agrees at 10 bases. Germline V gene sequence: CDR1 SGHTA, CDR2 FQGNSA. Losses at the gene ends were 2 bases for V and 5 bases for J; bases not matched to a gene: 3. The CDR3 spans 15 residues. The CDR3 DNA reads as TGTGCCAGCAGCTTAACTAGCGGGATTAACAATGAGCAGTTCTTC. Protein: CASSLTSGINNEQFF. Full variable domain (outside the CDR3, taken from reference TRBV7-2 and TRBJ2-1): GAGVSQSPSNKVTEKGKDVELRCDPISGHTALYWYRQSLGQGLEFLIYFQGNSAPDKSGLPSDRFSAERTGGSVSTLTIQRTQQEDSAVYLCASSLTSGINNEQFFGPGTRLTVL.

This clonotype was counted many times. The rearrangement uses TRBV20-1 and TRBJ2-7, with D unclear. There are 12 residues in the CDR3. The germline CDR1 and CDR2 sequences are DFQATT and SNEGSKA (reference sequence). V lost 7 bases to trimming and J lost 6 bases, with 16 bases between them. CDR3 coding DNA: TGCAGTGTCCCAAGTTCAACCGGCGAGCAGTACTTC. The encoded protein is CSVPSSTGEQYF.